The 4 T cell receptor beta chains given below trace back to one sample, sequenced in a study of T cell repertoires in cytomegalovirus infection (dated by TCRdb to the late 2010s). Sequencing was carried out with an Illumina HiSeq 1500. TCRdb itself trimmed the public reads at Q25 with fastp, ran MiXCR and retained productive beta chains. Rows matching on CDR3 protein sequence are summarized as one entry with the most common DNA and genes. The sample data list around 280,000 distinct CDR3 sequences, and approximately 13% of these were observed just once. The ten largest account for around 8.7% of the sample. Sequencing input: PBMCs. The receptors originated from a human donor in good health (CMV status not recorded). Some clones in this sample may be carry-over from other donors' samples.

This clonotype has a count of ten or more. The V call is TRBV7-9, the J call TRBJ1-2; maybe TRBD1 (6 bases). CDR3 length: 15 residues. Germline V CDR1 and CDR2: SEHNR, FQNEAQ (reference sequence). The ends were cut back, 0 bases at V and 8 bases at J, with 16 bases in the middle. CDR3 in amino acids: CASSLALRGASGYTF. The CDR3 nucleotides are TGTGCCAGCAGCTTAGCGCTAAGGGGGGCGTCCGGCTACACCTTC.

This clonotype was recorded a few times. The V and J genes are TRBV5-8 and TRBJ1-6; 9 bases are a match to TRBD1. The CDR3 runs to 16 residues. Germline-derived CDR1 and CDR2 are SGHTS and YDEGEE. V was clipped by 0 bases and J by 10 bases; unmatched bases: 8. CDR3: CASSLDLGDRESPLHF. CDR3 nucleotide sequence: TGTGCCAGCAGCTTGGATTTGGGGGACAGGGAATCACCCCTCCACTTT.

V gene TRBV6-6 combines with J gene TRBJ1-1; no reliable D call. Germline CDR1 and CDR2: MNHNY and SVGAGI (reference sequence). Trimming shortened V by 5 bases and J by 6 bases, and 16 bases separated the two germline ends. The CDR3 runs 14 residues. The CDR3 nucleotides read TGTGCCAGCAGTCAATCGACGGGGTCGGCTGAAGCTTTCTTT. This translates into CASSQSTGSAEAFF.

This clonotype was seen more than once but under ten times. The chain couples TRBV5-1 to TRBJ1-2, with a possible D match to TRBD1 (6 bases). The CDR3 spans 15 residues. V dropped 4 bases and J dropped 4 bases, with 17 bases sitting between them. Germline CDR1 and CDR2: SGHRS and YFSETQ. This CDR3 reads CASSPDSSSRYGYTF. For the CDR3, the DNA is TGCGCCAGCAGCCCGGACAGTTCCTCGCGCTATGGCTACACCTTC.